This entry is about one T cell receptor beta chain. Its antigen is unknown. This sample was included in a study of long-term antiretroviral therapy in people with HIV. Findings and caveats of the study: There were no data on ART adherence, viral resistance or therapy changes, a gap that limits inferences about post-ART repertoire changes.

CDR3 length: 13 amino acids. V was pared by 4 bases and J by 1 base, with 9 bases between. The germline CDR1 and CDR2 sequences are SGHNT and YYREEE (reference sequence). Sequencing used immunoSEQ v3.0 at survey level. Profiling relied on immunoSEQ multiplex PCR, and the TCRdb table lists in-frame clones only, not all of them. Of tens of thousands of clones in the sample, about 83% were seen once. Cryopreserved PBMC, at roughly 0.85-11 million per sample, were present before DNA extraction. The sequence derives from a man in his forties or fifties with HIV. This chain uses TRBV5-4 with TRBJ2-7; no firm D call. The specimen was unsorted PBMCs, collected 4.8 to 5 years after starting antiretroviral therapy. This CDR3 reads CASSTGGSYEQYF. The CDR3 DNA is TGTGCCAGCAGCACTGGTGGATCCTACGAGCAGTACTTC.